The entry that follows covers one TCR beta chain sequence. This specimen comes from a study of T-cell reconstitution after alpha-beta-depleted transplantation in children. Preparation of the TCRbeta library was carried out with unique molecular identifiers. TCRdb re-called the PCR reads with MiXCR, one entry per CDR3 protein. The data show some 290,000 distinct CDR3 sequences, over 8% seen once. V lost 0 bases to trimming and J lost 10 bases, with 16 bases between them. The germline gives CDR1 SGHRS, CDR2 YFSETQ. The CDR3 consists of 15 residues. The chain recombines TRBV5-1 with TRBJ1-4; D is possibly TRBD1 (5 bases). The sample here was PBMCs from the stem cell graft donor, taken from the stem cell graft. The sequence came from a human donor who donated a stem cell graft to a child with SCID. As DNA, the CDR3 is TGCGCCAGCAGCTTGGGGGCAGGGATCGGAGTAAAACTGTTTTTT. It codes for CASSLGAGIGVKLFF.